Presented here are 10 T cell receptor beta chains from one specimen sequenced in a study of blood T cell repertoires in COVID-19. Repertoires were generated with immunoSEQ multiplex PCR, while TCRdb's copy carries only in-frame clones and drops some. The sample holds approximately 250,000 clones; around 90% are singletons and the top ten take approximately 4%. The sequenced material came from PBMCs or T cells enriched from blood (not recorded which). All receptors come from a woman in her 30s with acute COVID-19.

V usage is TRBV7-9 and J usage is TRBJ2-5, with 7 positions matching TRBD2. Trimming took 3 bases from V and 7 from J; bases not matched to a gene: 8. The CDR3 is made up of 14 amino acids. Per germline, CDR1 SEHNR and CDR2 FQNEAQ (reference sequence). The CDR3 coding sequence is TGTGCCAGCAGCTTCCTCGCGGGGGAGATGACCCAGTACTTC. Residues: CASSFLAGEMTQYF.

The rearrangement uses TRBV4-1 and TRBJ1-2; 10 bases are a match to TRBD1. From germline, CDR1 is MGHRA and CDR2 YSYEKL. Germline trimming cut 1 base from V and 3 bases from J; bases unmatched to any gene: 8. The CDR3 covers 17 residues. The CDR3 sequence: CASSQGLDRGPDYGYTF. In DNA form, the CDR3 reads TGCGCCAGCAGCCAAGGTCTTGACAGGGGGCCGGACTATGGCTACACCTTC.

The DNA of the CDR3 is TGTGCCAGCTCACCACCGCCTACGGGAGGCAATCAGCCCCAGCATTTT. It codes for CASSPPPTGGNQPQHF. The rearrangement links TRBV18 to TRBJ1-5; D uncertain. V was trimmed by 0 bases and J by 2 bases, leaving 11 bases between them. The CDR3 sequence is 16 residues long. CDR1 is KGHSH and CDR2 is LQKENI in the germline V gene.

The chain links TRBV3-1 (or the pseudogene TRBV3-2) to TRBJ1-5, with D hard to call. Trimming shortened V by 1 base and J by 7 bases, and 11 bases separated the two germline ends. Germline V CDR1 and CDR2: LGHDT, YNNKEL (reference sequence). This CDR3 region has 14 residues. CDR3 region: CASSQVRVRQPQHF. The CDR3 DNA follows: TGTGCCAGCAGCCAAGTAAGAGTACGACAGCCCCAGCATTTT.

This clone was seen a single time. The chain employs TRBV7-8 and TRBJ1-5, with TRBD1 matching 7 bases. The CDR3 contains 15 residues. Germline CDR1 SGHVS, CDR2 FQNEAQ. Trimming removed 0 bases from V and 9 bases from J; junction bases left unmatched: 8. In DNA form, the CDR3 reads TGTGCCAGCAGCTTAGCGACGGGGGACAGTCGGCCCCAGCATTTT. Protein sequence: CASSLATGDSRPQHF.

The rearrangement links TRBV12-3 or TRBV12-4 to TRBJ1-1, with D hard to call. V shed 7 bases and J shed 0 bases, with 9 bases lying between them. The CDR3 has 13 residues. The CDR3 DNA reads as TGTGCCAGCATACGGGATTTGAACACTGAAGCTTTCTTT. This encodes CASIRDLNTEAFF.

V gene TRBV6-2 or TRBV6-3 combines with J gene TRBJ2-1; tentative D call: TRBD1 (6 bases). The length of the CDR3 is 12 residues. The germline V and J ends were trimmed by 2 bases and 11 bases, with 10 bases remaining between them. Germline V gene lookup returns CDR1 MNHEY and CDR2 SVGEGT. CDR3 DNA sequence: TGTGCCAGCAGTTACGGGACATACCAGCAGTTCTTC. Its translation is CASSYGTYQQFF.

The chain has TRBV30 and TRBJ2-1; TRBD2 agrees at 13 bases. Trimming took 2 bases from V and 6 from J; bases not matched to a gene: 4. Germline-derived CDR1 and CDR2 are GTSNPN and SVGIG (reference sequence). The CDR3 runs to 15 residues. CDR3 region: CAWSSGLAGSNEQFF. The DNA of the CDR3 is TGTGCCTGGAGTTCGGGACTAGCGGGATCCAATGAGCAGTTCTTC.

CDR3 nucleotides: TGTGCCAGCAGCTTACTAGCGGCCAATGAGCAGTTCTTC. It specifies CASSLLAANEQFF. This chain uses TRBV11-3 with TRBJ2-1, with 7 bases that match TRBD2. The CDR3 has 13 amino acids. V lost 2 bases and J lost 6; bases outside the gene matches: 1. Per germline, CDR1 SGHNT and CDR2 YENEEA.

The V and J genes are TRBV19 and TRBJ2-7; a weak D match, TRBD1 (7 bases). Germline lookup yields CDR1 LNHDA and CDR2 SQIVND (reference sequence). This CDR3 is built from 17 residues. Deletions cut 0 bases from V and 7 bases from J, with 22 bases between. CDR3 bases: TGTGCCAGTAGTATAGATCGGGGGACAGTTTCATTACGGGAGCAGTACTTC. Amino acids: CASSIDRGTVSLREQYF. Combining the CDR3 with reference TRBV19 and TRBJ2-7 gives the whole variable domain DGGITQSPKYLFRKEGQNVTLSCEQNLNHDAMYWYRQDPGQGLRLIYYSQIVNDFQKGDIAEGYSVSREKKESFPLTVTSAQKNPTAFYLCASSIDRGTVSLREQYFGPGTRLTVT.